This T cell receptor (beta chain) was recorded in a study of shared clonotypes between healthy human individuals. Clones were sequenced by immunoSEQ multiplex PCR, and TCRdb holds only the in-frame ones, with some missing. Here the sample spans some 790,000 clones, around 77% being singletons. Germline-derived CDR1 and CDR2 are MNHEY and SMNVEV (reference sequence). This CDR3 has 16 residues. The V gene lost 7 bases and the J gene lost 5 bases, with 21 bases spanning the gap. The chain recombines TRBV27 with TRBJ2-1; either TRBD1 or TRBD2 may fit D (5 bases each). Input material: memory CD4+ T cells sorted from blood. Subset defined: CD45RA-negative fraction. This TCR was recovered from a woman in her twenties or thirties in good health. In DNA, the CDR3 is TGTGCCAGCACCCTATGGCCCCGGGACCGTCACAATGAGCAGTTCTTC. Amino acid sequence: CASTLWPRDRHNEQFF.